Shown below are 6 T cell receptor beta chains from a single sample sequenced in a study of blood T cells in healthy people across ages. PCR was performed a second time for roughly 6 to 12 cycles using a sample-barcoded 5' primer and a J-beta primer mix. Each CDR3 protein is one row after TCRdb ran MiXCR on the 5' RACE reads. The data show around 1,000,000 distinct CDR3 sequences, with 20% to 25% seen just once and around 0.7% held by the top ten. This sample was shared with a second study, whose subject was T cells of mothers and their children.

The sequenced sample was blood. These receptors all stem from a girl aged 2-15 years in good health.

This clonotype came up many times. At one of its ends the junction is not consistent with the germline gene, which may arise from a read error. The rearrangement joins TRBV5-1 to TRBJ2-7; D is undetermined. The CDR3 extends over 11 amino acids. Germline V lookup: CDR1 SGHRS, CDR2 YFSETQ. CDR3 DNA: TGTGCCAGCAGCTTAGACTACGAGCAGTACTTC. It yields the protein CASSLDYEQYF.

This chain uses TRBV29-1 with TRBJ2-2; 9 bases agree with TRBD1. CDR1 and CDR2 from the germline V gene are SQVTM and ANQGSEA. Trimming at V came to 5 bases and at J to 4 bases, leaving 8 bases not matched to a gene. CDR3 length equals 15 residues. CDR3 region: CSVLGDRDGTGELFF. The CDR3 nucleotides are TGCAGCGTTTTAGGGGACAGGGATGGCACCGGGGAGCTGTTTTTT.

This clonotype was detected only a few times. One end of the junction does not line up with germline, which may come from a read error. This chain connects TRBV7-9 to TRBJ2-5; D perhaps matches TRBD2 (5 bases). Germline V CDR1 and CDR2: SEHNR, FQNEAQ (reference sequence). The CDR3 sequence is 13 residues long. CDR3 protein: CASIKAVQKTQYF. The CDR3 bases are TGCGCCAGCATCAAAGCGGTCCAGAAGACCCAGTACTTC.

In its sample, this clonotype was seen a few times. This chain joins TRBV11-3 and TRBJ2-2, with 8 bases fitting TRBD2. With V trimmed by 6 bases and J by 4 bases, 7 bases remained unmatched. The CDR3 length is 15 residues. Germline CDR1 is SGHNT and CDR2 is YENEEA. The CDR3 protein is CASRRRGDLTGELFF. The CDR3 DNA reads as TGTGCCAGCAGACGGCGGGGGGATCTCACCGGGGAGCTGTTTTTT.

This clonotype was counted only a few times. J is TRBJ2-3 and V is TRBV28, with TRBD2 identical over 12 bases. CDR1 is MDHEN, CDR2 SYDVKM, per germline. The CDR3 extends over 18 amino acids. The V and J ends lost 6 bases and 0 bases, in that order; junction bases with no gene match: 10. In DNA, the CDR3 is TGTGCCAGCAGCCAAACACTAGCGGGAGGATGGAGCACAGATACGCAGTATTTT. Its protein product is CASSQTLAGGWSTDTQYF.

This chain joins TRBV10-3 and TRBJ2-7; D is possibly TRBD2 (6 bases). Germline V gene sequence: CDR1 ENHRY, CDR2 SYGVKD. V was trimmed by 6 bases and J by 3 bases, leaving 15 bases between them. This CDR3 has 14 residues. The CDR3 protein is CAISSSSEVYEQYF. CDR3 nucleotide sequence: TGTGCCATCAGCAGCTCTAGCGAGGTCTACGAGCAGTACTTC.